This entry lists 21 T cell receptor beta chains sequenced from one sample in a study of memory CD4+ T cells and cytomegalovirus serostatus. TCRdb keeps only in-frame clones here, not all; method: immunoSEQ multiplex PCR. This sample has about 64,000 clones, with 70% to 80% found just once. Single viable CD3+CD4+CD8-CD45RO+ cells were sorted as the memory CD4+ T cells. The sequencing sample was made of memory CD4+ T cells from blood. The receptors were gathered from an adult in good health and CMV-seronegative.

This rearrangement joins TRBV18 to TRBJ1-5, with 8 bases that match TRBD1. This CDR3 spans 15 amino acids. With V trimmed by 3 bases and J by 7 bases, 8 bases remained unmatched. Germline V lookup: CDR1 KGHSH, CDR2 LQKENI. Here the CDR3 DNA reads TGTGCCAGCTCACCGGTAGGACAGGGTAACCAGCCCCAGCATTTT. Its protein product is CASSPVGQGNQPQHF.

The chain uses TRBV10-2 and TRBJ2-5; 13 bases align to TRBD2. This CDR3 has 14 residues. The V gene end was trimmed by 7 bases and the J gene end by 6 bases; junction bases not matched to a gene: 5. Germline CDR1 and CDR2: WSHSY and SAAADI. The CDR3 loop reads CASKGGTSGKTQYF. The DNA of the CDR3 is TGCGCCAGCAAAGGTGGGACTAGCGGGAAGACCCAGTACTTC.

This clone was seen only a few times. For the CDR3, the DNA is TGTGCCAGCTCACCACCGGTGATAACCGGGGCCAACGTCCTGACTTTC. It specifies CASSPPVITGANVLTF. V gene TRBV18 combines with J gene TRBJ2-6; D not resolved. Germline V CDR1 and CDR2: KGHSH, LQKENI. The CDR3 is made up of 16 amino acids. V dropped 0 bases and J dropped 4 bases, with 10 bases sitting between them.

V gene TRBV11-1 combines with J gene TRBJ2-5; D perhaps matches TRBD1 (5 bases). The CDR3 length is 14 residues. CDR1 and CDR2 (germline): SGHAT, FQDESV (reference sequence). V lost 1 base and J 4 bases, leaving 10 bases between the germline ends. CDR3 residues: CASSLGQGTETQYF. In nucleotides, the CDR3 is TGTGCCAGCAGCTTAGGGCAGGGCACAGAGACCCAGTACTTC.

The CDR3 loop is CASSSGGAGSGANVLTF. In nucleotides, the CDR3 is TGTGCCAGCAGTAGTGGGGGCGCCGGGTCTGGGGCCAACGTCCTGACTTTC. The V gene is TRBV9, the J gene TRBJ2-6, with D possibly being TRBD1 (6 bases). CDR1 SGDLS and CDR2 YYNGEE come from the germline V gene. This CDR3 contains 17 residues. Deletions cut 5 bases from V and 1 base from J, with 16 bases between.

The genes are TRBV9 and TRBJ2-7; no reliable D call. Trimming took off 0 bases at V and 3 bases at J, with 10 bases between the two ends. Germline values: CDR1 SGDLS, CDR2 YYNGEE. The CDR3 spans 14 residues. The CDR3 DNA reads as TGTGCCAGCAGCGTAGCTCAGACCGACTACGAGCAGTACTTC. Translated: CASSVAQTDYEQYF.

The V gene is TRBV7-8, the J gene TRBJ2-2, with D possibly TRBD2 on 5 matching bases. Germline V lookup: CDR1 SGHVS, CDR2 FQNEAQ. V was shortened by 1 base and J by 2 bases, with 5 bases between the two germline ends. This CDR3 spans 14 amino acids. The DNA for the CDR3 is TGTGCCAGCAGCTTAGGGACTAACACCGGGGAGCTGTTTTTT. This sequence encodes CASSLGTNTGELFF. Drawing the rest from reference TRBV7-8 and TRBJ2-2, the complete variable domain is GAGVSQSPRYKVAKRGQDVALRCDPISGHVSLFWYQQALGQGPEFLTYFQNEAQLDKSGLPSDRFFAERPEGSVSTLKIQRTQQEDSAVYLCASSLGTNTGELFFGEGSRLTVL.

The gene calls are TRBV30 and TRBJ1-1, with D perhaps matching TRBD1 (6 bases). The V end was cut by 5 bases, the J end by 2 bases, with 9 bases between. This CDR3 has 12 residues. The germline gives CDR1 GTSNPN, CDR2 SVGIG (reference sequence). In nucleotides, the CDR3 is TGTGCCTGGCAGGGGCGCAACACTGAAGCTTTCTTT. It specifies CAWQGRNTEAFF.

This clone was counted between two and nine times. The J gene is TRBJ1-1, the V gene TRBV12-5; D is ambiguous. V lost 1 base and J lost 1, with 7 bases in between. Germline loops: CDR1 LGHNT, CDR2 FRNRAP. This CDR3 has 14 amino acids. As DNA, the CDR3 is TGTGCTAGTGGTTTGGATCTCCCGAACACTGAAGCTTTCTTT. Protein sequence: CASGLDLPNTEAFF.

This sequence joins TRBV4-1 and TRBJ2-7; 7 bases fit TRBD2. This CDR3 comprises 16 residues. CDR1 and CDR2 from the germline V gene are MGHRA and YSYEKL. Trimming at V came to 2 bases and at J to 4 bases, leaving 11 bases not matched to a gene. CDR3 bases: TGCGCCAGCAGCCAATACCCGCGGGGGAACTCATACGAGCAGTACTTC. As protein: CASSQYPRGNSYEQYF.

The chain joins TRBV19 to TRBJ2-3; 7 bases fit TRBD2. CDR1 is LNHDA, CDR2 SQIVND, per germline (reference sequence). CDR3 length: 15 amino acids. Trimming removed 3 bases from V and 2 bases from J; junction bases left unmatched: 5. The CDR3 bases are TGTGCCAGTAGTATGGCGGGAGCGATCACAGATACGCAGTATTTT. Its translation is CASSMAGAITDTQYF.

The chain carries TRBV7-2 and TRBJ2-7; D perhaps matches TRBD2 (6 bases). V was clipped by 3 bases and J by 4 bases, with 10 bases between them. CDR1 is SGHTA and CDR2 is FQGNSA in the germline V gene. The CDR3 extends over 13 amino acids. The CDR3 sequence is CASSFTRGYEQYF. The CDR3 nucleotides are TGTGCCAGCAGCTTTACGCGGGGATACGAGCAGTACTTC.

The CDR3 nucleotides are TGTGCCAGTAGTATGCTAGCGGGAGCCTACAATGAGCAGTTCTTC. Its translation is CASSMLAGAYNEQFF. This sequence joins TRBV19 and TRBJ2-1, with 10 bases that match TRBD2. Per germline, CDR1 LNHDA and CDR2 SQIVND (reference sequence). CDR3 size: 15 residues. V shed 3 bases and J 2 bases; nucleotides not matched to a gene: 1.

V usage is TRBV5-1 and J usage is TRBJ2-7; a weak D match, TRBD2 (6 bases). Trimming removed 4 bases at V and 4 bases at J, with 12 bases between. This CDR3 has 13 amino acids. CDR1 and CDR2 (germline): SGHRS, YFSETQ. The CDR3 protein is CASSQTSPYEQYF. CDR3 coding DNA: TGCGCCAGCAGCCAGACTAGTCCGTACGAGCAGTACTTC.

The J gene is TRBJ2-7, the V gene TRBV6-5; D is undetermined. The CDR3 has 13 amino acids. The germline V and J ends were trimmed by 8 bases and 3 bases, with 14 bases remaining between them. CDR1 and CDR2 from the germline V gene are MNHEY and SVGAGI. The DNA of the CDR3 is TGTGCCAGCCGACGCGAGGCCCACTACGAGCAGTACTTC. This translates into CASRREAHYEQYF.

The chain combines TRBV10-3 with TRBJ1-5, with 9 bases aligning to TRBD1. This CDR3 spans 15 amino acids. CDR1 is ENHRY and CDR2 is SYGVKD in the germline V gene. Losses at the gene ends were 0 bases for V and 6 bases for J; bases not matched to a gene: 3. CDR3 amino acids: CAISESGQGSQPQHF. CDR3 sequence (DNA): TGTGCCATCAGTGAGTCGGGACAGGGTAGTCAGCCCCAGCATTTT.

This clone was seen once. This chain joins TRBV11-3 and TRBJ2-2; D unresolved. Germline V gives CDR1 SGHNT, CDR2 YENEEA. The length of the CDR3 is 14 residues. Trimming cost V 5 bases and J 3 bases, with 10 bases left between them. The CDR3 sequence: CASSPGGDTGELFF. In DNA, the CDR3 is TGTGCCAGCAGCCCCGGTGGGGACACCGGGGAGCTGTTTTTT.

This clone was picked up a small number of times. DNA for the CDR3: TGCAGCGTTCGGTCAGGGGGCGGCGAGCAGTACTTC. Its protein product is CSVRSGGGEQYF. The J gene is TRBJ2-7, the V gene TRBV29-1; 8 bases align to TRBD1. Per germline, CDR1 SQVTM and CDR2 ANQGSEA. Trimming took 5 bases from V and 6 from J; bases not matched to a gene: 6. This CDR3 is 12 amino acids long.

The CDR3 DNA sequence: TGTGCCAGCAGCCTCGGACTCCACCAATACACAGATACGCAGTATTTT. Its translation is CASSLGLHQYTDTQYF. The chain uses TRBV7-3 and TRBJ2-3, with D maybe TRBD2 (5 bases). The germline CDR1 and CDR2 sequences are SGHTA and FQGTGA. The CDR3 is made up of 16 amino acids. V was pared by 5 bases and J by 2 bases, with 17 bases between. The full variable domain, in which reference TRBV7-3 and TRBJ2-3 provide the parts outside the CDR3, is GAGVSQTPSNKVTEKGKYVELRCDPISGHTALYWYRQSLGQGPEFLIYFQGTGAADDSGLPNDRFFAVRPEGSVSTLKIQRTERGDSAVYLCASSLGLHQYTDTQYFGPGTRLTVL.

V and J are TRBV5-1 and TRBJ2-3, with TRBD1 as a possible D gene (8 bases). Trimming removed 1 base at V and 4 bases at J, with 16 bases between. Germline-derived CDR1 and CDR2 are SGHRS and YFSETQ. This CDR3 is built from 16 residues. CDR3 DNA sequence: TGCGCCAGCAGCTTGACCGGAACAGGGGGGGCAGATACGCAGTATTTT. Amino acids: CASSLTGTGGADTQYF.

This clone was found once. This chain joins TRBV7-2 and TRBJ1-1; D unresolved. The germline V gene encodes CDR1 SGHTA and CDR2 FQGNSA. V lost 1 base to trimming and J lost 0 bases, with 9 bases between them. The CDR3 contains 15 residues. DNA for the CDR3: TGTGCCAGCAGCTTAGTGTGGGGTCTGAACACTGAAGCTTTCTTT. As protein: CASSLVWGLNTEAFF.